Below, 27 T cell receptor beta chains from the same sample are listed, as sequenced in a study of T cell changes during pregnancy in multiple sclerosis. Generated by immunoSEQ multiplex PCR, the TCRdb table keeps only in-frame clones and is missing some. The repertoire holds about 46,000 clones, with 91% as singletons. The source material was CD8+ T cells from peripheral blood mononuclear cells, sampled in the second trimester of pregnancy. The receptors stem from a female donor with multiple sclerosis, enrolled in a pregnancy study.

This rearrangement joins TRBV7-9 to TRBJ1-1, with a tentative D call TRBD1 (6 bases). CDR3 length: 14 residues. V lost 3 bases to trimming and J lost 0 bases, with 8 bases between them. Germline values: CDR1 SEHNR, CDR2 FQNEAQ (reference sequence). CDR3 amino acids: CASSFGTLNTEAFF. CDR3 DNA: TGTGCCAGCAGCTTCGGGACATTGAACACTGAAGCTTTCTTT.

CDR3 coding DNA: TGTGCCAGCAGCCCGACAGGGGCAGATACGCAGTATTTT. Its translation: CASSPTGADTQYF. V usage is TRBV7-9 and J usage is TRBJ2-3; TRBD1 matches 8 bases. Losses at the gene ends were 5 bases for V and 4 bases for J; bases not matched to a gene: 2. The CDR3 contains 13 residues. Germline V CDR1 and CDR2: SEHNR, FQNEAQ (reference sequence).

V is TRBV5-1 and J is TRBJ1-2; D is undetermined. V was shortened by 0 bases and J by 2 bases, with 11 bases between the two germline ends. The CDR3 runs to 15 residues. Germline lookup yields CDR1 SGHRS and CDR2 YFSETQ. The CDR3 spells CASSLDKNNNYGYTF. As DNA, the CDR3 is TGCGCCAGCAGCTTGGACAAGAACAACAACTATGGCTACACCTTC.

V is TRBV5-4 and J is TRBJ2-7, with 10 bases identical to TRBD2. V shed 4 bases and J 7 bases; nucleotides not matched to a gene: 8. The CDR3 contains 14 residues. Germline V gene data show CDR1 as SGHNT and CDR2 as YYREEE (reference sequence). In nucleotides, the CDR3 is TGTGCCAGCAGCCAAAGCGGGGGGGTCGGTGAGCAGTACTTC. This codes for CASSQSGGVGEQYF.

The chain recombines TRBV7-6 with TRBJ2-7, with 9 nucleotides matching TRBD1. Germline V lookup: CDR1 SGHVS, CDR2 FNYEAQ. The CDR3 is 16 residues long. Trimming removed 4 bases from V and 2 bases from J; junction bases left unmatched: 9. The CDR3 DNA sequence: TGTGCCAGCAGCTCCCCCCAGGACAGGGGCACCTACGAGCAGTACTTC. Its protein is CASSSPQDRGTYEQYF.

This clone showed up just once. The chain joins TRBV5-6 to TRBJ1-2, with D maybe TRBD1 (5 bases). The CDR3 covers 13 residues. V was cut by 0 bases and J by 6 bases, with 9 bases left in between. CDR1 is SGHDT, CDR2 YYEEEE, per germline. The CDR3 nucleotides are TGTGCCAGCAGCTTGGGGGGCAGTGATGGCTACACCTTC. This encodes CASSLGGSDGYTF.

The chain recombines TRBV6-6 with TRBJ1-1; 8 bases match TRBD1. Germline CDR1 is MNHNY and CDR2 is SVGAGI (reference sequence). V was pared by 5 bases and J by 1 base, with 6 bases of the junction left unmatched. The CDR3 is 15 amino acids. The CDR3 reads CASSPLTGANTEAFF. The CDR3 DNA sequence: TGTGCCAGCAGTCCCTTGACAGGGGCGAACACTGAAGCTTTCTTT.

The V gene is TRBV2, the J gene TRBJ2-1; 7 bases line up with TRBD1. The CDR3 runs to 16 residues. CDR1 is SNHLY and CDR2 is FYNNEI in the germline V gene. The ends lost 6 bases at V and 0 bases at J; junction bases unmatched: 8. Here the CDR3 DNA reads TGTGCCAGCAGGGGGACAGTCAGGAGCTCCTACAATGAGCAGTTCTTC. Encoded protein: CASRGTVRSSYNEQFF.

This chain connects TRBV14 to TRBJ2-3; D gene uncertain. Trimming left V 4 bases short and J 6 bases short, with 8 bases between. The length of the CDR3 is 12 residues. CDR1 is SGHDN and CDR2 is FVKESK in the germline V gene. CDR3 sequence: CASSPQSDTQYF. In DNA form, the CDR3 reads TGTGCCAGCAGCCCCCAGTCGGATACGCAGTATTTT.

This clone was seen a single time. This chain uses TRBV5-6 with TRBJ1-1; D unclear. CDR3 length equals 13 residues. The V and J ends lost 2 bases and 10 bases respectively, with 15 bases between them. Per germline, CDR1 SGHDT and CDR2 YYEEEE. CDR3 region: CASSLYSDRGAFF. The CDR3 nucleotides are TGTGCCAGCAGCTTATACTCGGACCGGGGAGCTTTCTTT.

This clone showed up just once. The V gene is TRBV13, the J gene TRBJ1-1; tentatively, D is TRBD1 (5 bases). The CDR3 runs 14 residues. Between the trimmed V and J ends, which lost 3 bases and 8 bases, there was a span of 16 bases. The germline CDR1 and CDR2 sequences are PRHDT and FYEKMQ (reference sequence). This chain's CDR3 is CASSLISGKLEAFF. In nucleotides, the CDR3 is TGTGCCAGCAGCTTGATCTCAGGGAAGCTGGAAGCTTTCTTT.

The chain uses TRBV9 and TRBJ2-7; D might be TRBD2 (7 bases). CDR1 and CDR2 (germline): SGDLS, YYNGEE. V was trimmed by 0 bases and J by 4 bases, leaving 14 bases between them. This CDR3 region has 15 residues. CDR3 amino acids: CASSVGGGGYYEQYF. In nucleotides, the CDR3 is TGTGCCAGCAGCGTAGGAGGGGGGGGCTATTACGAGCAGTACTTC.

In DNA form, the CDR3 reads TGTGCCAGCAGCTTAGTGGTCAGCGGGGGCGAGCAGTACTTC. Amino acid sequence: CASSLVVSGGEQYF. The genes are TRBV11-2 and TRBJ2-7, with 8 bases identical to TRBD2. V lost 1 base, J lost 6 bases, and 5 bases stayed unmatched. The CDR3 extends over 14 amino acids. The germline CDR1 and CDR2 sequences are SGHAT and FQNNGV.

The CDR3 DNA reads TGTGCCAGCTCAATGGACAGGGTGGGCACAGATACGCAGTATTTT. Translated: CASSMDRVGTDTQYF. The V and J genes are TRBV18 and TRBJ2-3; TRBD1 aligns across 8 bases. This CDR3 region has 15 residues. V shed 5 bases and J 1 base; nucleotides not matched to a gene: 5. The germline CDR1 and CDR2 sequences are KGHSH and LQKENI. The entire variable domain, with the rest obtained from reference TRBV18 and TRBJ2-3, is as follows: NAGVMQNPRHLVRRRGQEARLRCSPMKGHSHVYWYRQLPEEGLKFMVYLQKENIIDESGMPKERFSAEFPKEGPSILRIQQVVRGDSAAYFCASSMDRVGTDTQYFGPGTRLTVL.

V usage is TRBV6-6 and J usage is TRBJ2-1; 8 bases line up with TRBD2. CDR3 length equals 16 residues. Per germline, CDR1 MNHNY and CDR2 SVGAGI (reference sequence). The V gene end was trimmed by 2 bases and the J gene end by 8 bases; junction bases not matched to a gene: 11. Here the CDR3 reads CASSYQVAGPPDEQFF. The CDR3 bases are TGTGCCAGCAGTTACCAGGTAGCGGGGCCCCCCGATGAGCAGTTCTTC.

The chain has TRBV7-9 and TRBJ2-3; D is possibly TRBD1 (6 bases). Trimming took off 2 bases at V and 2 bases at J, with 17 bases between the two ends. Looked up from germline, CDR1 is SEHNR and CDR2 is FQNEAQ (reference sequence). The CDR3 covers 17 residues. The CDR3 spells CASSLLGQDLSTDTQYF. The DNA of the CDR3 is TGTGCCAGCAGCTTATTGGGACAAGATTTATCCACAGATACGCAGTATTTT.

V gene TRBV9 combines with J gene TRBJ2-3; TRBD2 agrees at 14 bases. This CDR3 is 12 amino acids long. From germline, CDR1 is SGDLS and CDR2 YYNGEE. V was clipped by 7 bases and J by 12 bases; unmatched bases: 4. The CDR3 DNA reads as TGTGCCAGCGGGACTAGCGGGGGCCGTCAGTATTTT. Its translation is CASGTSGGRQYF.

The chain joins TRBV30 to TRBJ1-2; D is ambiguous. Germline CDR1 is GTSNPN and CDR2 is SVGIG (reference sequence). The V gene lost 7 bases and the J gene lost 1 base, with 10 bases spanning the gap. The CDR3 length is 12 residues. The CDR3 sequence is CASPGSNYGYTF. The CDR3 nucleotides read TGTGCCTCCCCGGGGAGTAACTATGGCTACACCTTC.

The rearrangement joins TRBV10-3 to TRBJ2-1; the match to TRBD1 covers 8 bases. After removal of 6 bases from V and 6 bases from J, the junction contained 13 bases not matched to a gene. The V gene's germline CDR1 is ENHRY and CDR2 SYGVKD. This CDR3 has 16 residues. The DNA for the CDR3 is TGTGCCATCAGCGCTGCTGACAGGGGATCGGGCAATGAGCAGTTCTTC. Protein: CAISAADRGSGNEQFF.

The chain links TRBV2 to TRBJ2-1, with 8 nucleotides matching TRBD2. V lost 6 bases, J lost 4 bases, and 11 bases stayed unmatched. Germline CDR1 SNHLY, CDR2 FYNNEI. The CDR3 runs to 16 residues. The CDR3 sequence is CASSPTRGGTYNEQFF. CDR3 sequence (DNA): TGTGCCAGCAGCCCCACCCGGGGGGGCACTTACAATGAGCAGTTCTTC.

CDR3 region: CASRLTGEETQYF. The CDR3 bases are TGTGCCAGCAGATTAACAGGGGAAGAGACCCAGTACTTC. This rearrangement joins TRBV11-3 to TRBJ2-5; 7 bases are shared with TRBD1. The CDR3 is 13 residues long. Germline V CDR1 and CDR2: SGHNT, YENEEA. V was clipped by 6 bases and J by 3 bases; unmatched bases: 4.

This sequence joins TRBV7-6 and TRBJ1-2; TRBD1 matches at 8 bases. This CDR3 has 14 residues. Germline assignment: CDR1 SGHVS and CDR2 FNYEAQ. J was trimmed by 5 bases and V by 2 bases; bases with no gene match: 4. CDR3 nucleotide sequence: TGTGCCAGCAGCTTACAGGGGGCGCCTTATGGCTACACCTTC. Translated: CASSLQGAPYGYTF.

This clone was counted ten times or more. The chain joins TRBV4-1 to TRBJ1-1, with 9 bases lining up with TRBD1. The CDR3 loop spans 15 amino acids. From germline, CDR1 is MGHRA and CDR2 YSYEKL. J gave up 5 bases and V 3 bases, and 7 bases lay outside the gene matches. This CDR3 is CASSQVTGGETEAFF. CDR3 nucleotide sequence: TGCGCCAGCAGCCAGGTTACAGGGGGCGAGACTGAAGCTTTCTTT.

The gene calls are TRBV9 and TRBJ1-2; D ambiguous. The CDR3 has 15 residues. The germline V gene has CDR1 SGDLS and CDR2 YYNGEE. V was shortened by 0 bases and J by 2 bases, with 11 bases between the two germline ends. This CDR3 reads CASSVAPTGNYGYTF. CDR3 coding DNA: TGTGCCAGCAGCGTAGCCCCCACCGGGAACTATGGCTACACCTTC.

The chain uses TRBV5-1 and TRBJ1-3; perhaps TRBD1 as D (6 bases). V lost 0 bases and J lost 3, with 7 bases in between. This CDR3 has 14 amino acids. Germline V lookup: CDR1 SGHRS, CDR2 YFSETQ. The CDR3, as DNA: TGCGCCAGCAGCTTGGAAGGGGGTGGAAACACCATATATTTT. Protein sequence: CASSLEGGGNTIYF.

Only one count was recorded for this clone. The chain joins TRBV9 to TRBJ1-1; 8 bases match TRBD1. Germline trimming cut 3 bases from V and 2 bases from J; bases unmatched to any gene: 0. The CDR3 has 13 residues. Germline V lookup: CDR1 SGDLS, CDR2 YYNGEE. The CDR3 loop is CASSAGGNTEAFF. The CDR3 region has the DNA TGTGCCAGCAGCGCAGGGGGCAACACTGAAGCTTTCTTT.

The V call is TRBV10-3, the J call TRBJ2-1; 10 positions agree with TRBD2. The germline gives CDR1 ENHRY, CDR2 SYGVKD. The ends lost 6 bases at V and 7 bases at J; junction bases unmatched: 0. This CDR3 spans 12 amino acids. This chain's CDR3 is CAIRTSGNEQFF. For the CDR3, the DNA is TGTGCCATCAGGACTAGCGGGAATGAGCAGTTCTTC.